This T cell receptor (beta chain) was sequenced in a study of CD8 T cells in ankylosing spondylitis. V lost 2 bases and J lost 1; bases outside the gene matches: 3. The CDR3 totals 17 residues. Germline V gives CDR1 PRHDT, CDR2 FYEKMQ (reference sequence). The TCR beta libraries were generated through quantitative 5'-RACE incorporating molecular barcodes. From the 5' RACE reads, TCRdb called clonotypes with MiXCR, one entry per CDR3 protein. The sample lists 700,000 or so distinct CDR3 sequences, around 20% seen once, with roughly a fifth in the top ten. With regard to this clonotype: Its target is unknown.

Study-wide findings and caveats: Reported data indicate significant enrichment of disease-linked clones within matched ankylosing spondylitis synovial fluid. Ankylosing spondylitis blood appeared to carry a characteristic TCR beta motif of several highly homologous variants.

This clonotype originated in a male donor with ankylosing spondylitis. Input material: blood, either unsorted or a sorted T cell fraction (not recorded which). V and J are TRBV13 and TRBJ2-2, with TRBD2 matching over 11 bases. The DNA of the CDR3 is TGTGCCAGCAGCTTAACTAGCGGGGGCCTGAACACCGGGGAGCTGTTTTTT. The encoded protein is CASSLTSGGLNTGELFF.